The rows below give T cell receptor beta chains drawn from one sample of a study of identical twins. TCRdb reanalysed the 5' RACE reads using MiXCR and keeps one entry per CDR3 protein. The sample has about 690,000 distinct CDR3 sequences, 21% seen once. The sample also formed part of further work on T cells expressing NK-cell markers.

What was sequenced was PBMCs. The receptors come from a woman between 18 and 29 years old in good health. The CDR3 runs from the conserved cysteine through the conserved F or W. Expanded clones get a size class; other rows say once, few or many, or leave the size out.

abundance | j_gene | v_gene | CDR3aa
- | TRBJ2-7 | TRBV7-2 | CASSFSAGPIEQYF
few | TRBJ2-1 | TRBV2 | CASSESAGGPFF
- | TRBJ1-6 | TRBV6-1 | CASREAGKNSPLHF
few | TRBJ1-1 | TRBV6-1 | CASSETGTVMNTEAFF
few | TRBJ1-6 | TRBV12-3/TRBV12-4 | CASSSGTAYSPLHF
- | TRBJ2-3 | TRBV5-1 | CASSLAIADTQYF
few | TRBJ2-7 | TRBV20-1 | CSASQQGNEQYF
- | TRBJ1-2 | TRBV20-1 | CSASFRQNYGYTF
- | TRBJ2-2 | TRBV3-1 | CASSQVVAGGLLDTGELFF
many | TRBJ1-1 | TRBV5-1 | CASSLSSSGGTEAFF
many | TRBJ2-7 | TRBV3-1 | CASSPLGDLREQYF
once | TRBJ2-3 | TRBV10-3 | CAISESATSGGRDTQYF
few | TRBJ2-1 | TRBV3-1 | CASSRPGLAGGSSYNEQFF
- | TRBJ2-3 | TRBV6-1 | CASSGLGDTQYF
few | TRBJ2-1 | TRBV7-8 | CASQRGNEQFF
- | TRBJ1-1 | TRBV2 | CASSGTTWTEAFF
- | TRBJ2-7 | TRBV7-2 | CASSLEVLYEQYF
many | TRBJ1-6 | TRBV6-5 | CASSYGGHSPLHF
- | TRBJ1-5 | TRBV10-2 | CASSESGVQPQHF
few | TRBJ1-1 | TRBV20-1 | CSARDPWDRGRLVNTEAFF
- | TRBJ2-7 | TRBV6-2/TRBV6-3 | CASGDEQYF
- | TRBJ2-5 | TRBV5-6 | CASSPDRGRETQYF
- | TRBJ2-1 | TRBV2 | CASSKGLLNEQFF
- | TRBJ2-7 | TRBV24-1 | CATSDFLGLAGATYEQYF
few | TRBJ2-1 | TRBV20-1 | CSADRGFSWYNEQFF
- | TRBJ2-1 | TRBV29-1 | CSVGSQWVLNEQFF
few | TRBJ2-2 | TRBV12-3/TRBV12-4 | CASSFVTSGPGELFF
- | TRBJ2-7 | TRBV20-1 | CSARFGQGRSYEQYF
few | TRBJ2-2 | TRBV5-1 | CASSLVVQNTGELFF
- | TRBJ2-1 | TRBV11-2 | CASSLLTLSNNEQFF
many | TRBJ2-1 | TRBV5-4 | CASSRGLAGADEQFF
few | TRBJ2-7 | TRBV4-3 | CASSQDKGLGEQYF
- | TRBJ1-3 | TRBV6-5 | CASSYRGAGNTIYF
few | TRBJ2-1 | TRBV20-1 | CSARIDYNEQFF
- | TRBJ2-1 | TRBV12-3/TRBV12-4 | CASSPRRGWGADNEQFF
once | TRBJ1-2 | TRBV5-8 | CARSRGGNYGYTF
- | TRBJ2-2 | TRBV3-1 | CASSQRAGYAGELFF
- | TRBJ2-7 | TRBV9 | CASSPTSGEAEQYF
- | TRBJ2-1 | TRBV12-3/TRBV12-4 | CASSTGLPHNEQFF
- | TRBJ1-2 | TRBV6-5 | CASIDDSYGYTF
- | TRBJ1-4 | TRBV9 | CASKGGVNEKLFF
- | TRBJ1-2 | TRBV12-3/TRBV12-4 | CASTTDRTYGYTF
few | TRBJ1-2 | TRBV12-3/TRBV12-4 | CASSLVYGSYGYTF
- | TRBJ2-2 | TRBV25-1 | CASREKNTGELFF
few | TRBJ2-1 | TRBV29-1 | CSVVGASGSYEQFF
- | TRBJ2-5 | TRBV5-6 | CASSSLAGAGETQYF
few | TRBJ1-1 | TRBV6-2/TRBV6-3 | CASSFPGQGTNEAFF
- | TRBJ2-5 | TRBV5-1 | CASSPGTSGTLQETQYF
- | TRBJ2-2 | TRBV3-1 | CASSLLAGTGELFF
few | TRBJ2-1 | TRBV7-9 | CASSPAGYSIYNEQFF
few | TRBJ2-7 | TRBV29-1 | CSVERAGAYEQYF
few | TRBJ2-1 | TRBV5-1 | CASSLATGDNEQFF
- | TRBJ2-1 | TRBV4-3 | CASSQDRASSYNEQFF
few | TRBJ2-7 | TRBV19 | CASSFASGRVYEQYF
- | TRBJ2-7 | TRBV7-2 | CASSRGSPPYEQYF
- | TRBJ2-3 | TRBV20-1 | CCARVTSARVTDTQYF
- | TRBJ2-3 | TRBV20-1 | CSASGGARNTQYF
few | TRBJ2-4 | TRBV3-1 | CASSQELAGGPKNIQYF
- | TRBJ2-7 | TRBV12-3/TRBV12-4 | CASSFGTVNYEQYF
few | TRBJ2-2 | TRBV4-2 | CASQETGELFF